This is a list of T cell receptor beta chains from one sample in a study of human T cells and chemical hapten exposure. TCRdb processed the RACE reads anew with MiXCR; each CDR3 protein has one entry. The top ten hold roughly 5.9% of the sample, which has about 82,000 distinct CDR3 sequences, 10% to 15% seen once. Source: whole blood, taken in connection with sensitization to the hapten diphenylcyclopropenone (DPC). The source is a woman in her forties or fifties with alopecia areata. Some clones in this sample may be carry-over from other donors' samples. CDR3s include the opening cysteine and the closing phenylalanine or tryptophan. The order of the fields is V gene, clone size, D gene, J gene, CDR3 length, CDR3 DNA, CDR3 protein. A D gene is named only where the DNA matches it firmly. Only part of the rows carry a size: once, few, many, or a class if the clone is expanded.

TRBV20-1	many	TRBD2	TRBJ2-3	14	TGCAGTGCTAGAGAAAGCGGGGGTACAGATACGCAGTATTTT	CSARESGGTDTQYF
TRBV10-3	few	-	TRBJ2-6	17	TGTGCCATCAGACGGGACCATGCATCTACTGGGGCCAACGTCCTGACTTTC	CAIRRDHASTGANVLTF
TRBV20-1	many	-	TRBJ2-2	15	TGCAGTGCTTGGGGGCGGGAGCTGAACACCGGGGAGCTGTTTTTT	CSAWGRELNTGELFF
TRBV29-1	-	-	TRBJ2-2	14	TGCAGCGTTCTTCACCAGGGCGGGACCGGGGAGCTGTTTTTT	CSVLHQGGTGELFF
TRBV27	few	TRBD1	TRBJ1-5	15	TGTGCCAGCAGTCTAAACAGGGGGCTAAGTCAGCCCCAGCATTTT	CASSLNRGLSQPQHF
TRBV9	-	-	TRBJ2-5	13	TGTGCCAGCAGCGTATCGGCGAAAGAGACCCAGTACTTC	CASSVSAKETQYF
TRBV30	many	-	TRBJ2-6	16	TGTGCCTGGAGCTATAAACAGGGAGTTGGGGCCAACGTCCTGACTTTC	CAWSYKQGVGANVLTF
TRBV29-1	many	-	TRBJ1-1	14	TGCAGCGTTGAAAGACGTGGAGCGAACACTGAAGCTTTCTTT	CSVERRGANTEAFF
TRBV24-1	many	TRBD2	TRBJ2-2	16	TGTGCCACCAGGGACCCGGGACTAGGTAGCACCGGGGAGCTGTTTTTT	CATRDPGLGSTGELFF
TRBV20-1	many	TRBD1	TRBJ2-7	14	TGCAGTGCCTTGAGACGGGACAGGGACTACGAGCAGTACTTC	CSALRRDRDYEQYF
TRBV7-7	many	-	TRBJ2-5	14	TGTGCTAGCAGCCAGACGGGGCTCCAAGAGACCCAGTACTTC	CASSQTGLQETQYF
TRBV3-1	many	-	TRBJ1-1	15	TGTGCCAGCAGCCGGGGGGCGTCGGGGAGCACTGAAGCTTTCTTT	CASSRGASGSTEAFF
TRBV25-1	-	-	TRBJ2-5	11	TGTGCCAGCAGCGCGGCCGAGACCCAGTACTTC	CASSAAETQYF
TRBV2	many	-	TRBJ1-1	14	TGTGCCAGCACCCTACCACCAGCAAACACTGAAGCTTTCTTT	CASTLPPANTEAFF
TRBV29-1	-	-	TRBJ2-7	11	TGCACCGAACCCTTGGGCGTCTCGCAGTACTTC	CTEPLGVSQYF
TRBV29-1	many	TRBD1	TRBJ1-4	12	TGCAGCGTTGATGTGACAGGGGAAAAACTGTTTTTT	CSVDVTGEKLFF
TRBV20-1	-	TRBD2	TRBJ2-1	14	TGCAGTGCAGCCGGGACTAGCTCCCTGGGTGAGCAGTTCTTC	CSAAGTSSLGEQFF
TRBV7-9	many	TRBD1	TRBJ1-1	14	TGTGCCAGCAGTCGGACAGGGGTGTTAACTGAAGCTTTCTTT	CASSRTGVLTEAFF
TRBV12-5	many	-	TRBJ1-5	13	TGTGCTAGTGGTTACAGGGAGGGCCAGCCCCAGCATTTT	CASGYREGQPQHF
TRBV20-1	-	-	TRBJ2-3	14	TGCAGTGCTAGGTGGGAGGGGGTCACAGATACGCAGTATTTT	CSARWEGVTDTQYF
TRBV6-6	-	TRBD1	TRBJ2-3	15	TGTGCCAGCAGACTGGGACAGTCTAGCACAGATACGCAGTATTTT	CASRLGQSSTDTQYF
TRBV20-1	-	TRBD1	TRBJ1-1	11	TGCAGTGCGGAAACAGGGGTTGAGGCTTTCTTT	CSAETGVEAFF
TRBV29-1	many	-	TRBJ1-1	15	TGCAGCGTTTCTCCTCCCTCCGGGACATACACTGAAGCTTTCTTT	CSVSPPSGTYTEAFF
TRBV28	many	TRBD2	TRBJ2-5	16	TGTGCCAGCAGTAAGGGATGGACTAGCGGGGAAGAGACCCAGTACTTC	CASSKGWTSGEETQYF
TRBV18	few	-	TRBJ1-2	15	TGTGCCAGCTCACTCGACAGTGAAGCTAACTATGGCTACACCTTC	CASSLDSEANYGYTF
TRBV19	-	TRBD2	TRBJ2-7	16	TGTGCCAGTAGTATAGGTCGACTAGCAGGGTCCTACGAGCAGTACTTC	CASSIGRLAGSYEQYF
TRBV18	many	-	TRBJ1-4	14	TGTGCCAGCTCAGCGGGCCGGCCCGAGGAAAAACTGTTTTTT	CASSAGRPEEKLFF
TRBV7-6	few	TRBD1	TRBJ2-3	17	TGTGCCAGCAGCTTCCAGACAGGGACATCTCCCACAGATACGCAGTATTTT	CASSFQTGTSPTDTQYF
TRBV12-3/TRBV12-4	many	-	TRBJ1-2	15	TGTGCCAGCAGTTTGGGGGGGGCACATAACTATGGCTACACCTTC	CASSLGGAHNYGYTF
TRBV29-1	many	-	TRBJ1-1	11	TGCAGCTCAGTTTTGGGGCATGAAGCTTTCTTT	CSSVLGHEAFF
TRBV20-1	-	TRBD2	TRBJ2-1	14	TGCAGTGCTAGAGTAGGACTAGACTACAATGAGCAGTTCTTC	CSARVGLDYNEQFF
TRBV7-2	-	-	TRBJ1-1	13	TGTGCCAGCAGCCTAGGACACAACACTGAAGCTTTCTTT	CASSLGHNTEAFF
TRBV5-1	few	TRBD2	TRBJ2-7	17	TGCGCCAGCAGGTGGACTAGCGGGTCGGTTGAGGTGCGCGAGCAGTACTTC	CASRWTSGSVEVREQYF
TRBV18	few	-	TRBJ2-7	12	TGTGCCAGCTCACCGGATCCGTACGAGCAGTACTTC	CASSPDPYEQYF
TRBV5-4	-	-	TRBJ2-6	15	TGTGCCAGCAGCTCACAGCTCTCTGGGGCCAACGTCCTGACTTTC	CASSSQLSGANVLTF
TRBV12-3/TRBV12-4	-	TRBD1	TRBJ1-5	15	TGTGCCAGCAGTCCCAGGGGGCTTGGCAATCAGCCCCAGCATTTT	CASSPRGLGNQPQHF
TRBV30	-	TRBD1	TRBJ1-1	12	TGTGCCTCCAAAGGGGGCGAGTTTAGAGCTTTCTTT	CASKGGEFRAFF
TRBV12-3/TRBV12-4	few	-	TRBJ2-7	13	TGTGCCAGCAGTTTAGTGCAGGAGTACGAGCAGTACTTC	CASSLVQEYEQYF
TRBV21-1	many	-	TRBJ2-6	19	TGTGCCAGCAGCACACGGCGGGACGCAGGACTCTCTGGGGCCAACGTCCTGACTTTC	CASSTRRDAGLSGANVLTF
TRBV7-6	few	-	TRBJ2-7	13	TGTGCCAGCAGCTCGCGGGTTACCTACGAGCAGTACTTC	CASSSRVTYEQYF
TRBV5-1	-	-	TRBJ2-7	16	TGCGCCAGCAGCTTGGCCGGGACTTTCGTTTTGGACGAGCAGTACTTC	CASSLAGTFVLDEQYF
TRBV7-6	few	-	TRBJ2-5	12	TGTGCCAGCAGCTTAGCGATGGAGACCCAGTACTTC	CASSLAMETQYF
TRBV11-2	many	TRBD2	TRBJ2-1	15	TGTGCCAGCAGCTTATCTAGCGGGAGTAATTATGAGCAGTTCTTC	CASSLSSGSNYEQFF
TRBV25-1	-	TRBD1	TRBJ1-2	13	TGTGCCAGCAGTGTACAGGGGAACAGCGGCTACACCTTC	CASSVQGNSGYTF
TRBV6-6	many	TRBD2	TRBJ2-1	17	TGTGCCAGCAGTTACTCCCCGCTAGCGGGGATCTACAATGAGCAGTTCTTC	CASSYSPLAGIYNEQFF
TRBV7-6	few	-	TRBJ2-3	14	TGTGCCAGCAGCTTAGATTTCGAAAGTTACACGCAGTATTTT	CASSLDFESYTQYF
TRBV12-3/TRBV12-4	many	TRBD1	TRBJ1-4	14	TGTGCCAGCAGATACAGGGGGAAGGATGAAAAACTGTTTTTT	CASRYRGKDEKLFF
TRBV20-1	many	TRBD2	TRBJ2-7	14	TGCAGTGCCCCAGGGACTAGCGGGACCTACGAGCAGTACTTC	CSAPGTSGTYEQYF
TRBV5-1	-	-	TRBJ1-1	15	TGCGCCAGTCAAACCTCCGGGATGCTTGGGGCTGAAGCTTTCTTT	CASQTSGMLGAEAFF
TRBV29-1	many	TRBD1	TRBJ2-7	13	TGCAGCGCCACCGGGACAGGGAGCTACGAGCAGTACTTC	CSATGTGSYEQYF
TRBV3-1	-	-	TRBJ2-5	13	TGTGCCAGCAGCCAGAGAGGGGAAGAGACCCAGTACTTC	CASSQRGEETQYF
TRBV27	many	-	TRBJ1-2	16	TGTGCCAGCAGTTACTTAACGGGGGCAAACATCTATGGCTACACCTTC	CASSYLTGANIYGYTF
TRBV7-2	many	TRBD2	TRBJ2-3	15	TGTGCCAGCAGCTTTAGCGGGACTAGCACAGATACGCAGTATTTT	CASSFSGTSTDTQYF
TRBV5-1	many	TRBD1	TRBJ1-1	16	TGCGCCAGCAGCTTGGCCCTCGGGACAGCGAACACTGAAGCTTTCTTT	CASSLALGTANTEAFF
TRBV10-3	-	TRBD2	TRBJ2-1	17	TGTGCCATCAGTGAGTCTTTGACTAGCGGGAGGACTAGTGAGCAGTTCTTC	CAISESLTSGRTSEQFF